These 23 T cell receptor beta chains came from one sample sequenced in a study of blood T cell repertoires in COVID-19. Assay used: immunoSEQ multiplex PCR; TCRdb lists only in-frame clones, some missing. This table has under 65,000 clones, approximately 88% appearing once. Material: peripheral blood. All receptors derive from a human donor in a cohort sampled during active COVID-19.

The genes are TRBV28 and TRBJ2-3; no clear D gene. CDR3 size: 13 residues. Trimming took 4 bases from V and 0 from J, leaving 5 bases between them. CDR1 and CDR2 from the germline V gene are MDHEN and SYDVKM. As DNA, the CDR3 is TGTGCCAGCAGTTGGCTGAGCACAGATACGCAGTATTTT. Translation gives CASSWLSTDTQYF.

DNA of the CDR3: TGTGCCAGCAGTGTGGATAGCGGGAGAGTGAATGAGCAGTTCTTC. This encodes CASSVDSGRVNEQFF. The rearrangement uses TRBV6-4 and TRBJ2-1; 9 nucleotides match TRBD2. This CDR3 region has 15 residues. The trim removed 4 bases at V and 7 bases at J, leaving 8 bases unmatched. Per the germline V gene, CDR1 is MRHNA and CDR2 is SNTAGT.

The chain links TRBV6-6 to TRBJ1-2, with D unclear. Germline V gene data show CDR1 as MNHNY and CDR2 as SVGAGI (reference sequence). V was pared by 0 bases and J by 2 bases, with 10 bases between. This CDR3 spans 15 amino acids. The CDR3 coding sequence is TGTGCCAGCAGTTACTCGTTTGAGCCCAACTATGGCTACACCTTC. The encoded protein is CASSYSFEPNYGYTF.

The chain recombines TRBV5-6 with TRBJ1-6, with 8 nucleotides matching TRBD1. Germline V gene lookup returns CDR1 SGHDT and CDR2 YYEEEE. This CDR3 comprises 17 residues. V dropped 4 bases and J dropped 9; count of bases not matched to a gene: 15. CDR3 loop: CASSMGFRWGTGSPLHF. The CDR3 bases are TGTGCCAGCAGCATGGGCTTCAGGTGGGGGACAGGTTCACCCCTCCACTTT.

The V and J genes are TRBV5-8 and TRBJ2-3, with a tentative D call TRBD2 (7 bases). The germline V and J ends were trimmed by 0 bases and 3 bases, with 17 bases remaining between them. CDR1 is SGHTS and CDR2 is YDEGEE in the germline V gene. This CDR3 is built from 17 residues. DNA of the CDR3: TGTGCCAGCAGCTTGGCCCGGGGGGCCATGGAAACAGATACGCAGTATTTT. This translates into CASSLARGAMETDTQYF.

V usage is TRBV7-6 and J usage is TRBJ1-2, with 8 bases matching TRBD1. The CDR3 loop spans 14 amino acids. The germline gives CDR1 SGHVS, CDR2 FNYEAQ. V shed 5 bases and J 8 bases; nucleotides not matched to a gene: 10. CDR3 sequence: CASSLQGAERGYTF. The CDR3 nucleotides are TGTGCCAGCAGCCTGCAGGGGGCGGAGAGGGGCTACACCTTC.

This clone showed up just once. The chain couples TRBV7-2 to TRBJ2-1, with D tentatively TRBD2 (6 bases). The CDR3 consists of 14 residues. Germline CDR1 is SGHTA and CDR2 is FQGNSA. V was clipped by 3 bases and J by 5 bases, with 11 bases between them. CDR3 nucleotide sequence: TGTGCCAGCAGCTTTAAACTAGCAGACAATGAGCAGTTCTTC. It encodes CASSFKLADNEQFF.

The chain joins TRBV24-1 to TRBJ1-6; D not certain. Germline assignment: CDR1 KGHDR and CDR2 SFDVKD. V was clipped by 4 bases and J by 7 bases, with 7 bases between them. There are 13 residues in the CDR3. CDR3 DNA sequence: TGTGCCACCAGTGAGTTCGAGAATTCACCCCTCCACTTT. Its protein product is CATSEFENSPLHF.

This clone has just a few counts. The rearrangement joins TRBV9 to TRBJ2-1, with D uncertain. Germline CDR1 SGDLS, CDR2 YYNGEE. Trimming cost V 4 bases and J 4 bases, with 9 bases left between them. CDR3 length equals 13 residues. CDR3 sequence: CASSPHGYNEQFF. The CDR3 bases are TGTGCCAGCAGCCCCCACGGGTACAATGAGCAGTTCTTC.

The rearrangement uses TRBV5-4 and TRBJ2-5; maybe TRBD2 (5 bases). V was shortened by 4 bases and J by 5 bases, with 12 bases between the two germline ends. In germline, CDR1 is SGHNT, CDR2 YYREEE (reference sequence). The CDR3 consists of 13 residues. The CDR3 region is CASSRAGEETQYF. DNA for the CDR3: TGTGCCAGCAGCAGGGCCGGGGAGGAGACCCAGTACTTC.

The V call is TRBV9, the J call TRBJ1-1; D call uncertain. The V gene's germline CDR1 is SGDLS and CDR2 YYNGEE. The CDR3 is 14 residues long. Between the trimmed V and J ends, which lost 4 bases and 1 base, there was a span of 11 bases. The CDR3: CASSPNSQNTEAFF. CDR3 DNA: TGTGCCAGCAGCCCTAACAGCCAGAACACTGAAGCTTTCTTT.

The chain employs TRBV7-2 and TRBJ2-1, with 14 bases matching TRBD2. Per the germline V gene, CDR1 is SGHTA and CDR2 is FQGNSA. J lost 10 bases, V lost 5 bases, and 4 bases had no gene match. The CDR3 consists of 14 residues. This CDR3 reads CASSGLAGGGEQFF. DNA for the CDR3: TGTGCCAGCAGCGGACTAGCGGGAGGAGGGGAGCAGTTCTTC.

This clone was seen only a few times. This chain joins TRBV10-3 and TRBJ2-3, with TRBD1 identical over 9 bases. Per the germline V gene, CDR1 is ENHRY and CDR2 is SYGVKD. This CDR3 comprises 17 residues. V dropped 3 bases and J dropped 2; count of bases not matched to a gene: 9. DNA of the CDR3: TGTGCCATCAGTGATCGCCACAGGGGGCCCTTCACAGATACGCAGTATTTT. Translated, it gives CAISDRHRGPFTDTQYF.

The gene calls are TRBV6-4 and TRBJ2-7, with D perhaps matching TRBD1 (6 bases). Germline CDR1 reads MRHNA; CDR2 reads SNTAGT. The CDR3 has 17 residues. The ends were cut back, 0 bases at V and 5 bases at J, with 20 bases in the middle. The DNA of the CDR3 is TGTGCCAGCAGTGACTCGACCAAACAGGGTGTCGGCGACGAGCAGTACTTC. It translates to CASSDSTKQGVGDEQYF.

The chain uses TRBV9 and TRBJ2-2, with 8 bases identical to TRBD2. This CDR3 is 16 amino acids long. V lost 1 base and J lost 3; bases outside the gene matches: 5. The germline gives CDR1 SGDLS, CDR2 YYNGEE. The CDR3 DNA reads TGTGCCAGCAGCGTATGGTTTAGCGGGGACACCGGGGAGCTGTTTTTT. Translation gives CASSVWFSGDTGELFF. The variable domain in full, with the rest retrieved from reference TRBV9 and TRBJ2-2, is DSGVTQTPKHLITATGQRVTLRCSPRSGDLSVYWYQQSLDQGLQFLIQYYNGEERAKGNILERFSAQQFPDLHSELNLSSLELGDSALYFCASSVWFSGDTGELFFGEGSRLTVL.

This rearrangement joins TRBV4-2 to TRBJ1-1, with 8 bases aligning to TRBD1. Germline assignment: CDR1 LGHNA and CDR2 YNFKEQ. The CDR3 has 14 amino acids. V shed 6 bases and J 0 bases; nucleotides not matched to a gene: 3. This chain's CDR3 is CASSSTGVNTEAFF. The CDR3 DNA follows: TGTGCCAGCAGTTCGACAGGGGTGAACACTGAAGCTTTCTTT.

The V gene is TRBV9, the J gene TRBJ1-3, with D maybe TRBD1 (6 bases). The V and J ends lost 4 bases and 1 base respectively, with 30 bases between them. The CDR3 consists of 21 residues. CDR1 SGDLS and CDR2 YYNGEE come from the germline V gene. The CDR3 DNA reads TGTGCCAGCAGCCCTTTCGGGTTTATCCGACAGGATTTAACTTCTGGAAACACCATATATTTT. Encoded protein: CASSPFGFIRQDLTSGNTIYF.

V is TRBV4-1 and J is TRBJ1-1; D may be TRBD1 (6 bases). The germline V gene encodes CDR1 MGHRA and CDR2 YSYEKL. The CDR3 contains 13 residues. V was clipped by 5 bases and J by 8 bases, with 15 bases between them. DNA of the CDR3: TGCGCCAGCAGCTACAACGCCCAGGGGGAAGCTTTCTTT. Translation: CASSYNAQGEAFF.

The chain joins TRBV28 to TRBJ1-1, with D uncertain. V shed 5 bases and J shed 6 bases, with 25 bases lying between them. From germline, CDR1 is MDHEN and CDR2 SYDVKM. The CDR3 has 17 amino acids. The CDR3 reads CASSLHILDIVSAEAFF. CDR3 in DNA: TGTGCCAGCAGTCTACACATCCTCGACATAGTTAGCGCTGAAGCTTTCTTT.

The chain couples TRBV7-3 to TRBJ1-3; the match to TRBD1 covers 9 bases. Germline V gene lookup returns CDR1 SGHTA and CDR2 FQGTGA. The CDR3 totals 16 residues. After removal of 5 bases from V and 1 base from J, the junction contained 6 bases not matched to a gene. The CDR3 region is CASSPTGGRSGNTIYF. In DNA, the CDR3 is TGTGCCAGCAGCCCGACAGGGGGAAGATCTGGAAACACCATATATTTT.

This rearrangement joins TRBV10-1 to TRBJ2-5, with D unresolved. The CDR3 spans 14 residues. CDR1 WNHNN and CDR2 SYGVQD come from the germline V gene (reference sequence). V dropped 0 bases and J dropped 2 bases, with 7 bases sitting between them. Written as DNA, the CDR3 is TGCGCCAGCAGTGAGTCCTCGGGTCAAGAGACCCAGTACTTC. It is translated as CASSESSGQETQYF.

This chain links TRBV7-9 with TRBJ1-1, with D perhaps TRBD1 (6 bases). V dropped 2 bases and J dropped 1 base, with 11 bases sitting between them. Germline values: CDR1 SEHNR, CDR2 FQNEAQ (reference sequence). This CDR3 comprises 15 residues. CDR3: CASSLWQGRNTEAFF. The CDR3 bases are TGTGCCAGCAGCTTATGGCAGGGGCGGAACACTGAAGCTTTCTTT.

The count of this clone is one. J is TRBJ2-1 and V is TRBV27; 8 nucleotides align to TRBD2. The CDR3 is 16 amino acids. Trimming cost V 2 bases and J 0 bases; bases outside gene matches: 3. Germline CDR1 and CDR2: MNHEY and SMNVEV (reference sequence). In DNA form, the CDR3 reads TGTGCCAGCAGTTTAGCAGCGGGAGACTCCTACAATGAGCAGTTCTTC. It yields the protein CASSLAAGDSYNEQFF.